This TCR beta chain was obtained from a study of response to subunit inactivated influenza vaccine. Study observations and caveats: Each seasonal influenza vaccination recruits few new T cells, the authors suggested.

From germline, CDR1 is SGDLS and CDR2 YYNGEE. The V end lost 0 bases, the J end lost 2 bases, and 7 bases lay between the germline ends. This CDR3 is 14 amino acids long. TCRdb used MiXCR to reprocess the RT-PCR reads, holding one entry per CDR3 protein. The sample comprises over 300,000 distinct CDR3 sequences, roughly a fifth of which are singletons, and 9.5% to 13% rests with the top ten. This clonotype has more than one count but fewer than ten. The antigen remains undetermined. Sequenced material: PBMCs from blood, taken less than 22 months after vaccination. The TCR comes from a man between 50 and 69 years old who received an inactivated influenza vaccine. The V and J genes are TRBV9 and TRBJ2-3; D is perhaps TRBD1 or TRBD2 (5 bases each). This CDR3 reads CASSVGGTTDTQYF. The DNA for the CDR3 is TGTGCCAGCAGCGTAGGGGGGACCACAGATACGCAGTATTTT.